These 5 T cell receptor beta chains share one sample of origin, sequenced in a study of T cell repertoires in cytomegalovirus infection. TCRdb independently ran MiXCR on the reads; one entry per CDR3 protein. The data show fewer than 250,000 distinct CDR3 sequences, with around an eighth seen just once and 1.6% held by the top ten. What was sequenced was PBMCs. All receptors derive from a human donor in good health (CMV status not recorded). Some clones in this sample may be carry-over from other donors' samples.

This clonotype was observed many times. The chain carries TRBV7-2 and TRBJ2-7; 7 nucleotides agree with TRBD2. The CDR3 length is 13 residues. The V gene end was trimmed by 0 bases and the J gene end by 5 bases; junction bases not matched to a gene: 1. The germline V gene encodes CDR1 SGHTA and CDR2 FQGNSA. The chain's CDR3 is CASSLAGTNEQYF. In DNA, the CDR3 is TGTGCCAGCAGCTTAGCCGGGACTAACGAGCAGTACTTC.

V usage is TRBV29-1 and J usage is TRBJ1-1; 10 nucleotides agree with TRBD1. The germline CDR1 and CDR2 sequences are SQVTM and ANQGSEA. V was clipped by 7 bases and J by 11 bases; unmatched bases: 10. The CDR3 is made up of 12 amino acids. CDR3 sequence (DNA): TGCAGCGCCATGACAGGGGGCGCCACGGCTTTCTTT. Translating gives CSAMTGGATAFF.

This clonotype turned up a few times. The chain links TRBV5-1 to TRBJ1-1; no clear D. Trimming cost V 1 base and J 2 bases, with 12 bases left between them. The CDR3 is 15 residues long. CDR1 is SGHRS and CDR2 is YFSETQ in the germline V gene. The CDR3 nucleotides are TGCGCCAGCAGCTTGAATACTTACCTCAACACTGAAGCTTTCTTT. Translation: CASSLNTYLNTEAFF.

V is TRBV9 and J is TRBJ1-5, with 7 bases identical to TRBD1. Trimming took 0 bases from V and 5 from J; bases not matched to a gene: 5. Germline assignment: CDR1 SGDLS and CDR2 YYNGEE. The length of the CDR3 is 15 residues. CDR3 protein: CASSVGGDRDQPQHF. CDR3 bases: TGTGCCAGCAGCGTAGGAGGGGACAGAGATCAGCCCCAGCATTTT. Full variable domain (missing parts from reference TRBV9 and TRBJ1-5): DSGVTQTPKHLITATGQRVTLRCSPRSGDLSVYWYQQSLDQGLQFLIQYYNGEERAKGNILERFSAQQFPDLHSELNLSSLELGDSALYFCASSVGGDRDQPQHFGDGTRLSIL.

A few counts support this clonotype. This chain uses TRBV12-3 or TRBV12-4 with TRBJ2-1; weak D call: TRBD2 (5 bases). Between the trimmed V and J ends, which lost 6 bases and 4 bases, there was a span of 16 bases. The CDR3 spans 15 residues. The CDR3 reads CASSQRRVGYNEQFF. The CDR3 nucleotides are TGTGCCAGCAGCCAAAGGCGGGTTGGATACAATGAGCAGTTCTTC.